These T cell receptor beta chains were read from a single sample in a study of T cells after yellow fever vaccination. Each CDR3 protein is one row after TCRdb ran MiXCR on the 5' RACE reads. In the table there are approximately 85,000 distinct CDR3 sequences, 10% to 15% of which are singletons. The sample consisted of CD8+ T cells not binding an NS4B(214-222) dextramer, sorted from PBMCs, taken roughly 20 days after the first yellow fever vaccination. The receptor set was obtained from a man aged 18-30 years who received the YFV17D yellow fever vaccine. Both conserved end residues are part of each CDR3. The order of the fields is CDR3 DNA, CDR3 protein, D gene, V gene, J gene, clone size. The D gene is left open where the match is weak. Expanded clones are given a class, and other clones once, few, many or no size at all.

DNA: TGTGCCAGCAGCAGATCCTCGACAGGGGTCGACGCCAATGAGCAGTTCTTC
CDR3: CASSRSSTGVDANEQFF
D: TRBD1
V: TRBV6-1
J: TRBJ2-1
size: few

DNA: TGCGCCAGCAGCCAAGACCGGGTGTGGTATGGCTACACCTTC
CDR3: CASSQDRVWYGYTF
D: NA
V: TRBV4-1
J: TRBJ1-2
size: few

DNA: TGTGCCAGTCGGACAGGGGAAACTGGGGCCAACGTCCTGACTTTC
CDR3: CASRTGETGANVLTF
D: TRBD1
V: TRBV7-9
J: TRBJ2-6
size: NA

DNA: TGTGCCAGCAGTTCTTTACGTCGCTCTGGAAACACCATATATTTT
CDR3: CASSSLRRSGNTIYF
D: NA
V: TRBV6-5
J: TRBJ1-3
size: few

DNA: TGCAGCGTTGAAGATTACGGGATCCAAGAGACCCAGTACTTC
CDR3: CSVEDYGIQETQYF
D: NA
V: TRBV29-1
J: TRBJ2-5
size: few

DNA: TGTGCCAGCAGCTTATACCCTATTTCAGCCCGAAGCTCCTACAATGAGCAGTTCTTC
CDR3: CASSLYPISARSSYNEQFF
D: NA
V: TRBV11-2
J: TRBJ2-1
size: few

DNA: TGTGCCAGCAGTTACAAGGGGACGCAGACCCAGTACTTC
CDR3: CASSYKGTQTQYF
D: NA
V: TRBV6-5
J: TRBJ2-5
size: NA

DNA: TGCGCCAGCAGCCAGGGGGCTGGCTATGGCTACACCTTC
CDR3: CASSQGAGYGYTF
D: NA
V: TRBV4-3
J: TRBJ1-2
size: few

DNA: TGTGCCAGCCAACGCCCCCGGGGAACTTACAATGAGCAGTTCTTC
CDR3: CASQRPRGTYNEQFF
D: NA
V: TRBV27
J: TRBJ2-1
size: NA

DNA: TGTGCCAGCAGCTCGACAGGGGAGAGTGGCACAGATACGCAGTATTTT
CDR3: CASSSTGESGTDTQYF
D: TRBD1
V: TRBV7-8
J: TRBJ2-3
size: few

DNA: TGCGCCAGCAGCCAAGAGCGGATGGCCTACGAGCAGTACTTC
CDR3: CASSQERMAYEQYF
D: NA
V: TRBV4-1
J: TRBJ2-7
size: many

DNA: TGTGCCAGCAGTTACTCGAATGTGGGGGCCGGGGAGCTGTTTTTT
CDR3: CASSYSNVGAGELFF
D: NA
V: TRBV6-5
J: TRBJ2-2
size: NA

DNA: TGTGCCAGCAGCTCCCGGGACAGGGAGTGGGAGACCCAGTACTTC
CDR3: CASSSRDREWETQYF
D: TRBD1
V: TRBV7-9
J: TRBJ2-5
size: few

DNA: TGTGCCAGCAGTGAATACGGGAACGGACTTATCAATGAGCAGTTCTTC
CDR3: CASSEYGNGLINEQFF
D: NA
V: TRBV2
J: TRBJ2-1
size: NA

DNA: TGTGCCAGCAGCTTAGGAGATGACGGAGATGAAAAACTGTTTTTT
CDR3: CASSLGDDGDEKLFF
D: NA
V: TRBV7-9
J: TRBJ1-4
size: few

DNA: TGTGCCAGCAGCTTAGTAGGACAGACCCAGAACACTGAAGCTTTCTTT
CDR3: CASSLVGQTQNTEAFF
D: NA
V: TRBV7-9
J: TRBJ1-1
size: few

DNA: TGTGCCAGCAGGGCCGGGACAGGGGTAACCGGGGAGCTGTTTTTT
CDR3: CASRAGTGVTGELFF
D: TRBD1
V: TRBV6-1
J: TRBJ2-2
size: few

DNA: TGTGCCAGCAGTTACCCGGGACCCCAGCATTTT
CDR3: CASSYPGPQHF
D: NA
V: TRBV28
J: TRBJ1-5
size: NA

DNA: TGTGCCACCAGCAGAGATCACGCAGGCCCGAACACTGAAGCTTTCTTT
CDR3: CATSRDHAGPNTEAFF
D: NA
V: TRBV15
J: TRBJ1-1
size: NA

DNA: TGTGCCAGCAGTTTGGGTAGGGTAAATGGCTACACCTTC
CDR3: CASSLGRVNGYTF
D: NA
V: TRBV12-3/TRBV12-4
J: TRBJ1-2
size: few

DNA: TGTGCCAGCAGCGCCTTAGGGGGAACAGGGATGACGGACTACGAGCAGTACTTC
CDR3: CASSALGGTGMTDYEQYF
D: NA
V: TRBV11-1
J: TRBJ2-7
size: NA

DNA: TGCGCCAGCACCGCCGGGGACAGGGGCACTGAAGCTTTCTTT
CDR3: CASTAGDRGTEAFF
D: TRBD1
V: TRBV5-1
J: TRBJ1-1
size: NA

DNA: TGCGCCAGCAGCTCTCGGGGGGTTAATGAGCAGTTCTTC
CDR3: CASSSRGVNEQFF
D: TRBD2
V: TRBV5-1
J: TRBJ2-1
size: few

DNA: TGTGCCAGCAGCACAGGGGGGCCCATGTCTAACTATGGCTACACCTTC
CDR3: CASSTGGPMSNYGYTF
D: TRBD1
V: TRBV12-3/TRBV12-4
J: TRBJ1-2
size: NA

DNA: TGCGCCAGCAGCCAAGACGAGTCGGTAGTAGACTATGGCTACACCTTC
CDR3: CASSQDESVVDYGYTF
D: NA
V: TRBV4-3
J: TRBJ1-2
size: NA

DNA: TGCAGTGCTAGAGACAGGGGCACTGAAGCTTTCTTT
CDR3: CSARDRGTEAFF
D: NA
V: TRBV20-1
J: TRBJ1-1
size: NA

DNA: TGTGCCAGCAGCTCCTTGGACGGTTACTCCTACGAGCAGTACTTC
CDR3: CASSSLDGYSYEQYF
D: NA
V: TRBV7-9
J: TRBJ2-7
size: few

DNA: TGTGCCAGCAGCCCGTTGGCAGCGGAGGCGAACACTGAAGCTTTCTTT
CDR3: CASSPLAAEANTEAFF
D: NA
V: TRBV7-9
J: TRBJ1-1
size: NA

DNA: TGCGCCAGCAGCCAAGTATTTAAAGGGGACCACGAGCAGTACTTC
CDR3: CASSQVFKGDHEQYF
D: NA
V: TRBV4-3
J: TRBJ2-7
size: few

DNA: TGCGCCAGCAGCCAAGATGGGTACACTGAAGCTTTCTTT
CDR3: CASSQDGYTEAFF
D: NA
V: TRBV4-3
J: TRBJ1-1
size: NA

DNA: TGTGCCAGCAGCTCCCCCTCCAATGAGCAGTTCTTC
CDR3: CASSSPSNEQFF
D: NA
V: TRBV7-6
J: TRBJ2-1
size: few

DNA: TGTGCCAGCAGCCCCTTACGGGACGAGACCCAGTACTTC
CDR3: CASSPLRDETQYF
D: NA
V: TRBV6-2/TRBV6-3
J: TRBJ2-5
size: few

DNA: TGTGCCAGCAGGAACACTGAAGCTTTCTTT
CDR3: CASRNTEAFF
D: NA
V: TRBV6-2/TRBV6-3
J: TRBJ1-1
size: NA

DNA: TGTGCCAGCAGCTCTAGCACCAATGAGCAGTTCTTC
CDR3: CASSSSTNEQFF
D: NA
V: TRBV7-9
J: TRBJ2-1
size: NA

DNA: TGTGCCAAAGAAAACGGGCCCCAGCATTTT
CDR3: CAKENGPQHF
D: NA
V: TRBV21-1
J: TRBJ1-5
size: NA

DNA: TGTGCCAGCAGTTTCCAGGGGGCCAGTACAGATACGCAGTATTTT
CDR3: CASSFQGASTDTQYF
D: TRBD1
V: TRBV27
J: TRBJ2-3
size: NA

DNA: TGTGCCAGCAGCGGGGGACTAGCCAATGAGCAGTTCTTC
CDR3: CASSGGLANEQFF
D: TRBD2
V: TRBV9
J: TRBJ2-1
size: few

DNA: TGTGCCAGCAGACTCGAGGGTACGGCCGAAAAACTGTTTTTT
CDR3: CASRLEGTAEKLFF
D: NA
V: TRBV7-9
J: TRBJ1-4
size: NA

DNA: TGTGCCAGCAGTTACGGGTCCACAACCTACGAGCAGTACTTC
CDR3: CASSYGSTTYEQYF
D: NA
V: TRBV6-2/TRBV6-3
J: TRBJ2-7
size: NA

DNA: TGTGCCAGCAGCTTAGGCCCAGGACAGGGTAAAGAGACCCAGTACTTC
CDR3: CASSLGPGQGKETQYF
D: TRBD1
V: TRBV7-6
J: TRBJ2-5
size: few

DNA: TGTGCCAGCAGCTTGGTGGGTGTTTACGGGGGTAATTCACCCCTCCACTTT
CDR3: CASSLVGVYGGNSPLHF
D: NA
V: TRBV5-5
J: TRBJ1-6
size: NA

DNA: TGTGCCAGCAGTTACTCAAGGAACACTGAAGCTTTCTTT
CDR3: CASSYSRNTEAFF
D: NA
V: TRBV6-5
J: TRBJ1-1
size: NA

DNA: TGTGCCATTCTAGCGGGGGGCACAGATACGCAGTATTTT
CDR3: CAILAGGTDTQYF
D: TRBD2
V: TRBV10-3
J: TRBJ2-3
size: few

DNA: TGTGCCTGGGCCCCCAGTCCAGGGGGCTACGAGCAGTACTTC
CDR3: CAWAPSPGGYEQYF
D: TRBD1
V: TRBV30
J: TRBJ2-7
size: few

DNA: TGTGCCAGCAGCCCCGGTGATACGCAGTATTTT
CDR3: CASSPGDTQYF
D: NA
V: TRBV6-2/TRBV6-3
J: TRBJ2-3
size: few

DNA: TGTGCCAGCAGCAAAGCGCTAGCGGGGAACACCGGGGAGCTGTTTTTT
CDR3: CASSKALAGNTGELFF
D: NA
V: TRBV21-1
J: TRBJ2-2
size: many

DNA: TGTGCCAGCAGCATAAAAAACAGGGGGGTTGCGCAGTTCTTC
CDR3: CASSIKNRGVAQFF
D: TRBD1
V: TRBV6-1
J: TRBJ2-1
size: NA

DNA: TGCAGTGCTAGAGATCCCCAAAGGACAGATTGGTATGAGCAGTTCTTC
CDR3: CSARDPQRTDWYEQFF
D: NA
V: TRBV20-1
J: TRBJ2-1
size: NA

DNA: TGCAGTGCTAGAGATCGGCGGGGGCTCACAGATACGCAGTATTTT
CDR3: CSARDRRGLTDTQYF
D: NA
V: TRBV20-1
J: TRBJ2-3
size: many

DNA: TGTGCCAGCAGTGACCCCGTCAGGTACGAGCAGTACTTC
CDR3: CASSDPVRYEQYF
D: NA
V: TRBV2
J: TRBJ2-7
size: NA

DNA: TGTGCCAGCACCGCGGGAGAGGGGGGACTTTTCCAAGAGACCCAGTACTTC
CDR3: CASTAGEGGLFQETQYF
D: NA
V: TRBV5-4
J: TRBJ2-5
size: few

DNA: TGTGCCAGCAGCTTGTACAGTGGATTGGGCAATGAGCAGTTCTTC
CDR3: CASSLYSGLGNEQFF
D: NA
V: TRBV5-5
J: TRBJ2-1
size: NA

DNA: TGCGCCAGCAGCTTGGGCGGGCGAGGGAACACTGAAGCTTTCTTT
CDR3: CASSLGGRGNTEAFF
D: NA
V: TRBV5-1
J: TRBJ1-1
size: few

DNA: TGTGCCACCAGCGGCCCCAGGGGTTATGACACTGAAGCTTTCTTT
CDR3: CATSGPRGYDTEAFF
D: NA
V: TRBV15
J: TRBJ1-1
size: few

DNA: TGTGCCAGCAGTCCGTACGACAGGGTCGACTATGGCTACACCTTC
CDR3: CASSPYDRVDYGYTF
D: TRBD1
V: TRBV6-1
J: TRBJ1-2
size: NA